Here is one TCR beta chain with its context. The data are from a study of PD-1 blockade in classical Hodgkin lymphoma. Method: immunoSEQ multiplex PCR; TCRdb's copy keeps in-frame clones and lacks some. The data show under 15,000 clones, around 82% seen once. No patient escaped relapse after autologous stem cell transplantation, and brentuximab vedotin exposure varied. V was clipped by 0 bases and J by 4 bases; unmatched bases: 6. Germline CDR1 KGHSH, CDR2 LQKENI. This CDR3 is 16 amino acids long. Sequenced here: peripheral blood mononuclear cells (PBMCs), sampled at baseline. V and J are TRBV18 and TRBJ2-3; 8 bases line up with TRBD1. The TCR was taken from a human donor with classical Hodgkin lymphoma. CDR3 sequence: CASSPPAGQGADTQYF. As DNA, the CDR3 is TGTGCCAGCTCACCACCCGCCGGACAGGGTGCAGATACGCAGTATTTT.